The T cell receptor (beta chain) described here comes from a study of post-analysis software for immune sequencing data. Study-wide results and caveats: A handful of TRBV segments appeared more often in patients than in controls, and TRBV5-6, TRBV5-1 and TRBV20-1 were among these.

CDR1 and CDR2 from the germline V gene are SGHRS and YFSETQ. This CDR3 contains 16 residues. V was pared by 2 bases and J by 4 bases, with 4 bases of the junction left unmatched. cDNA libraries for TCR beta contained unique molecular identifiers. The yield from roughly 1 to 10 million T cells was some 500,000 cDNA molecules in total. TCRdb ran MiXCR on the PCR reads and lists one entry per CDR3 protein. This sample carries more than 450,000 distinct CDR3 sequences, 44% of them seen once, and the ten largest clones take 1.5% to 2%. This clonotype was seen a handful of times. The antigen remains unidentified.

The chain combines TRBV5-1 with TRBJ2-3, with 13 bases fitting TRBD2. The TCR originated in a girl between 5 and 17 years old with multiple sclerosis. Sequenced sample: blood. The CDR3 spells CASSLGTSGTADTQYF. CDR3 nucleotide sequence: TGCGCCAGCAGCTTAGGGACTAGCGGGACGGCAGATACGCAGTATTTT.